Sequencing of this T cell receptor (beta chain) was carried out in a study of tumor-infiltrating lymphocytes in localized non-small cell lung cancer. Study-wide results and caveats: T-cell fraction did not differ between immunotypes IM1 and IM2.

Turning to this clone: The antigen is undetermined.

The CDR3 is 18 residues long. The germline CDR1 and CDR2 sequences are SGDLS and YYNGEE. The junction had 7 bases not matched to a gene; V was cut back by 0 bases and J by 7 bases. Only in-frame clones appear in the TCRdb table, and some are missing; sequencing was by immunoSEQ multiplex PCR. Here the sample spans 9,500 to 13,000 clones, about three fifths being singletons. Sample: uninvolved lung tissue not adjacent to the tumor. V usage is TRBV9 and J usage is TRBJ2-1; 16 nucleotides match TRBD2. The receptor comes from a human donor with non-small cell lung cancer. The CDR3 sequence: CASSVDPGLAGGRNEQFF. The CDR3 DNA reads TGTGCCAGCAGCGTAGATCCGGGACTAGCGGGGGGGAGGAATGAGCAGTTCTTC.